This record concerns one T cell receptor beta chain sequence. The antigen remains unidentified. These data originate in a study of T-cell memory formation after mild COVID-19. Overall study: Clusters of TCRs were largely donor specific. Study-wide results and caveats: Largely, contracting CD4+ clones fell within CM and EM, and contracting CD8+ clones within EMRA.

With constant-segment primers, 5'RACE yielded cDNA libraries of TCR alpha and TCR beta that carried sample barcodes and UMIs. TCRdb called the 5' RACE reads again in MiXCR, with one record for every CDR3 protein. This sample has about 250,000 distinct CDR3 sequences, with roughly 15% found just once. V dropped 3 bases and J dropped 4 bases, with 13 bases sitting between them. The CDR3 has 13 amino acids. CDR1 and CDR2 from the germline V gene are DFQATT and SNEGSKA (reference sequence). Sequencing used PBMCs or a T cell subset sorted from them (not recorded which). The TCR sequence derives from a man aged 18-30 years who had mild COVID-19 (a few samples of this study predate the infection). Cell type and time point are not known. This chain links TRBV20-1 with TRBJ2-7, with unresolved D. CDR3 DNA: TGCAGTGCTAGGGATGAGATGGAATACGAGCAGTACGTC. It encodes CSARDEMEYEQYV.